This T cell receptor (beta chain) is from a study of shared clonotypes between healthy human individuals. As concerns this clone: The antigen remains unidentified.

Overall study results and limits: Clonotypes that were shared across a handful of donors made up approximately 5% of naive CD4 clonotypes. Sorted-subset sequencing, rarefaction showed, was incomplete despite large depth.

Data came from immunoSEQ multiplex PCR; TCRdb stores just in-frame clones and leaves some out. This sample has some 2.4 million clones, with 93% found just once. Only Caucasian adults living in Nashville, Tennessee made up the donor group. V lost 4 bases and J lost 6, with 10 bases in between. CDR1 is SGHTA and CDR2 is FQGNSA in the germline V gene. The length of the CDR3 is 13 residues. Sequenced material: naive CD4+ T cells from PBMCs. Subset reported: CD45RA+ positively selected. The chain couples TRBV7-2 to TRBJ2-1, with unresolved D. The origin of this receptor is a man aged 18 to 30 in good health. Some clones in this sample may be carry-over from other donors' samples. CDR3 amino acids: CASSSQLTNEQFF. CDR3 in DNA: TGTGCCAGCAGCTCCCAGCTAACCAATGAGCAGTTCTTC.